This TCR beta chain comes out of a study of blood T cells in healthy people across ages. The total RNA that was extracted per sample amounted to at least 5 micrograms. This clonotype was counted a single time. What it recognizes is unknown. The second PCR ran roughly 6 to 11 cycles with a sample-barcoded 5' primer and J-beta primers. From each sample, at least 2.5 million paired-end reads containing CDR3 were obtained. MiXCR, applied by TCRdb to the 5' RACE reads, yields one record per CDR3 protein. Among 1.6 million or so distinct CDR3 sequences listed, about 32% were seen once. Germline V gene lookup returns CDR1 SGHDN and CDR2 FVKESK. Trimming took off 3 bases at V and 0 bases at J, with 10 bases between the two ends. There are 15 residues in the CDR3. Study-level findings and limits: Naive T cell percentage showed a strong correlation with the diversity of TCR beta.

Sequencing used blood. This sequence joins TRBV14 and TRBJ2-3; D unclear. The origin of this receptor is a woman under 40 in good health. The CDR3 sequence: CASSQWGSSTDTQYF. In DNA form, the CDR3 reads TGTGCCAGCAGCCAGTGGGGATCTAGCACAGATACGCAGTATTTT.